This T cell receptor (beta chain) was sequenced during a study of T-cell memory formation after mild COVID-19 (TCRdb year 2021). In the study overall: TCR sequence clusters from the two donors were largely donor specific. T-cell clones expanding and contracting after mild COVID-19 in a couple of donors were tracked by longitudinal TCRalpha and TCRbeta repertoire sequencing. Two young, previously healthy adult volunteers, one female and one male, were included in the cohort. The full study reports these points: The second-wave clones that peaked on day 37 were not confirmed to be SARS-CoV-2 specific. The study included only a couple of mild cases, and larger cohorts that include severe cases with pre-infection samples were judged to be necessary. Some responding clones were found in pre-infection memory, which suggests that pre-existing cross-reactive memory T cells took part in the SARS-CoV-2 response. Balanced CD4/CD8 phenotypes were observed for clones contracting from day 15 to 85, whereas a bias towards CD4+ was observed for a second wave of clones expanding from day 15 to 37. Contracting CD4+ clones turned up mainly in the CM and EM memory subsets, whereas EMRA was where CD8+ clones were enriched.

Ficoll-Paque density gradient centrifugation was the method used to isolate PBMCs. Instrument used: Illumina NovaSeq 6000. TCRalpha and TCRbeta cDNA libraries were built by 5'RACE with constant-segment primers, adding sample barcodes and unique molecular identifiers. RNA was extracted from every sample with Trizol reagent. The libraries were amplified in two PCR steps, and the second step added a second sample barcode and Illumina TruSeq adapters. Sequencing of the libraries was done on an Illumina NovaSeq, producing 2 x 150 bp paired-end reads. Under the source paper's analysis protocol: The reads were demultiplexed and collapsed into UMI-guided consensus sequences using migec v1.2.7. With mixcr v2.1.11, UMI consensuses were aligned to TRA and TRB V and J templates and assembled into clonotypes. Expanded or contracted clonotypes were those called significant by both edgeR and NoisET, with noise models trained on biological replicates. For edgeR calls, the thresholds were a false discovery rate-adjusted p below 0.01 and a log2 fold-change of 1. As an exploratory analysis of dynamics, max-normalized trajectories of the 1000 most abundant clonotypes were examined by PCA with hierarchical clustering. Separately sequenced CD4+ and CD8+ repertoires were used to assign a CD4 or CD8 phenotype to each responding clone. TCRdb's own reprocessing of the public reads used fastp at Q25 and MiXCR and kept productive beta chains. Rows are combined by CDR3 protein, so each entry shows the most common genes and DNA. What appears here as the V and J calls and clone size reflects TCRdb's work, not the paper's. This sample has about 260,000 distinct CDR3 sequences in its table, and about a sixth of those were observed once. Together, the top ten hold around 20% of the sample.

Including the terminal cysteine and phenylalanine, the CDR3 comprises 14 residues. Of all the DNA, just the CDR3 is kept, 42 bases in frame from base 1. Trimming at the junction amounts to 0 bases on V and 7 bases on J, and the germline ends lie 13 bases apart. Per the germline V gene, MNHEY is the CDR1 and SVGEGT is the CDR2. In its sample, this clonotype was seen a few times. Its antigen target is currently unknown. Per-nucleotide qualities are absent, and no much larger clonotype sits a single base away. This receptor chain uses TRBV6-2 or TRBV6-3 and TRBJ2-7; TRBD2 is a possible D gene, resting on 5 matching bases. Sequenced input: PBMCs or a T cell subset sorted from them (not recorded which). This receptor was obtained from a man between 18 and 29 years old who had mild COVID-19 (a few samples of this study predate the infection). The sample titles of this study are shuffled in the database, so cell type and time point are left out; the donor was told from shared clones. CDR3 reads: CASSYSTSGGEQYF. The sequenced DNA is TGTGCCAGCAGTTACTCGACCTCAGGCGGGGAGCAGTACTTC.